This T cell receptor (beta chain) appears in the sequencing data of a study of T-cell reconstitution after alpha-beta-depleted transplantation in children. General study results and limits: Alpha-beta T cells present about two months after transplant were reported to originate from several hundred expanded graft clones.

To note about this clonotype: Its antigen remains unidentified.

The germline V gene encodes CDR1 SGHTA and CDR2 FQGNSA. The CDR3 has 14 amino acids. V was shortened by 5 bases and J by 3 bases, with 14 bases between the two germline ends. Molecular barcoding with unique molecular identifiers was used for the TCRbeta library. TCRdb independently ran MiXCR on the PCR reads; one entry per CDR3 protein. The sample has over 80,000 distinct CDR3 sequences, 20% to 30% seen once; the top ten hold over 20%. The clonotype comes from a boy younger than 10 with acute lymphoblastic leukemia, due to receive a stem cell transplant. This chain uses TRBV7-2 with TRBJ2-7; D remains unclear. The sequences come from PBMCs, collected before TCRalphabeta/CD19-depleted stem cell transplant. The chain's CDR3 is CASSLSLSHYEQYF. CDR3 nucleotide sequence: TGTGCCAGCAGCCTATCCCTTAGCCACTACGAGCAGTACTTC. Based on the CDR3 plus reference TRBV7-2 and TRBJ2-7, the full variable domain is GAGVSQSPSNKVTEKGKDVELRCDPISGHTALYWYRQSLGQGLEFLIYFQGNSAPDKSGLPSDRFSAERTGGSVSTLTIQRTQQEDSAVYLCASSLSLSHYEQYFGPGTRLTVT.